The clone carrying this T cell receptor (beta chain) has only a few counts. The PCR made use of 60 Vbeta and 13 Jbeta primers. Assay used: immunoSEQ multiplex PCR; TCRdb lists only in-frame clones, some missing. The sample consists of around 220,000 clones, roughly 80% of them appearing once. This sample is part of a study of cytomegalovirus exposure and HLA in healthy donors. The CDR3 runs 15 residues. The germline CDR1 and CDR2 sequences are SGHAT and FQNNGV. The V gene end was trimmed by 5 bases and the J gene end by 0 bases; junction bases not matched to a gene: 6. The sequenced sample consisted of PBMCs. The clonotype comes from a girl between 5 and 17 years old in good health and CMV-seronegative. This chain links TRBV11-2 with TRBJ2-7; 8 nucleotides match TRBD1. The CDR3 spells CASSPQGVSSYEQYF. CDR3 nucleotide sequence: TGTGCCAGCAGCCCACAGGGGGTGAGCTCCTACGAGCAGTACTTC.